Detailed here is one TCR beta chain. There is no known antigen for this receptor. It has no much larger one-base neighbor in the sample; base qualities were not kept. These data originate in a study of blood T cell repertoires in COVID-19 (dated by TCRdb to about 2020). Broadly, across the study: Collaborator samples came from the United States, Italy and Spain and covered acute and convalescent phases of COVID-19. The prospective study material was composed of cDNA or gDNA derived from T cells, B-cell-depleted T cells, or PBMCs. A freely available public database, intended as a resource for researchers studying the immune response to SARS-CoV-2, is where the repertoires were released. Subjects who had been exposed to COVID-19, were actively infected with it, or had recovered from it provided the deeply sampled blood TCRbeta repertoires that made up the dataset. Nearly every sample came with metadata listing a de-identified subject ID, COVID-19 status, age in years and sex. The samples were drawn from the first 160 participants of the ongoing ImmuneRACE study and from 950 to 1,500 subjects provided by 6 global collaborators. Where available, HLA class I and class II types were obtained from metadata supplied by the sample provider rather than from assay-based typing. Broad study findings and their caveats: How much clinical and demographic metadata was included differed by source and by participant, and the metadata was provided uncurated.

Whole blood was collected in K2EDTA tubes by collaborating institutions according to the institutions' own protocols. For TCRbeta analysis, collaborator samples were shipped as frozen whole blood, as isolated PBMCs, or as DNA extracted from either sample type. The CDR3 has 15 amino acids, counting the end cysteine and phenylalanine. The retained sequence is limited to the CDR3, 45 bases, with the frame set at the first base. Via the germline V gene (reference sequence), CDR1 is LNHDA and CDR2 SQIVND. V loses 5 bases, J loses 7 bases, and the germline ends lie 20 bases apart. TCRbeta CDR3 regions were amplified from genomic DNA by means of the immunoSEQ Assay, a bias-controlled multiplex PCR. The authors processed their data as follows. The number of nucleated cells in each sample was estimated from the amplification of reference gene primers within the assay. Sequence reads were collapsed and filtered to measure the absolute abundance of every unique TCRbeta CDR3 rearrangement. For each sample, productive Simpson clonality was calculated by taking the square root of Simpson's diversity index across productive rearrangements. In TCRdb, the immuneACCESS table is reduced to in-frame sequences with V and J assigned. These tables do not hold every clone; where another copy was compared, an unresolved V gene accounts for under half, and the others remain unexplained. That table furnishes V, J and clone size, whereas the DNA furnished D and trimming. Here the sample has about 190,000 clones; approximately 84% occur a single time. Clones ranked in the top ten supply 5% to 6.5% of the sample.

This receptor was identified in a woman in her 70s with active or convalescent COVID-19. The chain employs TRBV19 and TRBJ1-1; TRBD1 could be the D gene, as 6 bases match. Sequencing was performed on peripheral blood. The CDR3 in this case is CASSPSRAGADEAFF. The DNA reads TGTGCCAGTAGTCCCTCCCGGGCGGGGGCTGATGAAGCTTTCTTT.